The 30 T cell receptor beta chains below were found in one sample sequenced in a study of T cells in Graves' hyperthyroidism and ophthalmopathy (dated 2019 in TCRdb). The library was made by multiplex PCR. Sequencing used an Illumina HiSeq 2000. The TCR beta CDR3 regions were amplified from the RNA transcripts. For the first round of RT-PCR on the TCR CDR3, the HTBI primer set was used together with the Qiagen OneStep RT-PCR kit. The raw public reads went through TCRdb reprocessing: fastp at Q25, MiXCR clone calling, in-frame beta chains kept. CDR3 protein duplicates are merged, each entry listing the most common genes and DNA. The sample table contains 500,000 to 700,000 distinct CDR3 sequences; only one count was recorded for approximately 15% of them. The ten top clones hold under 20% of the sample. Material for sequencing was blood. The origin of the receptors is a young woman with Graves' hyperthyroidism.

Only a few counts were recorded for this clonotype. The chain carries TRBV4-1 and TRBJ1-6; D gene unclear. CDR1 MGHRA and CDR2 YSYEKL come from the germline V gene. V lost 1 base and J 5 bases, leaving 9 bases between the germline ends. The CDR3 spans 15 residues. The CDR3 loop is CASSQVTPNNSPLHF. In DNA, the CDR3 is TGCGCCAGCAGCCAAGTCACGCCCAATAATTCACCCCTCCACTTT.

V usage is TRBV10-3 and J usage is TRBJ2-1, with 12 bases matching TRBD2. Germline CDR1 reads ENHRY; CDR2 reads SYGVKD. With 7 bases clipped from V and 4 bases from J, the junction kept 8 bases outside the gene matches. CDR3 length equals 16 residues. The CDR3, as DNA: TGTGCCATCATGAAGACTAGCGGGGGCCTATACAATGAGCAGTTCTTC. Its translation is CAIMKTSGGLYNEQFF.

This clonotype was found a few times. CDR3 coding DNA: TGTGCCAGCAGCTTAGCCCAGCTAGCGGGAGCGACAATAGAGCAGTACTTC. It is translated as CASSLAQLAGATIEQYF. The chain carries TRBV7-9 and TRBJ2-7; 10 bases line up with TRBD2. Germline trimming cut 0 bases from V and 7 bases from J; bases unmatched to any gene: 12. The CDR3 spans 17 residues. Germline CDR1 and CDR2: SEHNR and FQNEAQ (reference sequence).

This clonotype turned up a few times. The gene calls are TRBV7-9 and TRBJ2-5, with D perhaps matching TRBD1 or TRBD2 (6 bases each). The germline V gene encodes CDR1 SEHNR and CDR2 FQNEAQ (reference sequence). Trimming shortened V by 4 bases and J by 1 base, and 13 bases separated the two germline ends. The CDR3 is 15 residues long. The CDR3 sequence is CASSSGAALQETQYF. CDR3 in DNA: TGTGCCAGCAGCTCGGGGGCCGCCCTCCAAGAGACCCAGTACTTC.

The chain joins TRBV6-5 to TRBJ1-1; TRBD1 aligns across 10 bases. CDR1 is MNHEY, CDR2 SVGAGI, per germline. V was pared by 4 bases and J by 5 bases, with 4 bases of the junction left unmatched. The CDR3 totals 14 residues. The CDR3 DNA follows: TGTGCCAGCAGTTGGAGGACAGGGGGAACTGAAGCTTTCTTT. It encodes CASSWRTGGTEAFF.

This clonotype occurred many times. This chain links TRBV28 with TRBJ2-4; unclear D gene. Per germline, CDR1 MDHEN and CDR2 SYDVKM. This CDR3 is built from 11 residues. V was cut by 2 bases and J by 5 bases, with 1 base left in between. The CDR3 DNA sequence: TGTGCCAGCAGTTTAGAAAACATTCAGTACTTC. Protein: CASSLENIQYF.

This clonotype was seen a few times. This rearrangement joins TRBV29-1 to TRBJ2-3; D gene ambiguous. In germline, CDR1 is SQVTM, CDR2 ANQGSEA. The CDR3 sequence is 13 residues long. The V gene lost 4 bases and the J gene lost 0 bases, with 8 bases spanning the gap. In DNA form, the CDR3 reads TGCAGCGTTGGGATCTCTAGCACAGATACGCAGTATTTT. Its translation: CSVGISSTDTQYF.

This clonotype was seen many times. This sequence joins TRBV29-1 and TRBJ2-5; TRBD1 matches at 7 bases. The CDR3 covers 13 residues. V was clipped by 6 bases and J by 1 base; unmatched bases: 5. The germline CDR1 and CDR2 sequences are SQVTM and ANQGSEA. CDR3 in amino acids: CSVGQASQETQYF. In nucleotides, the CDR3 is TGCAGCGTAGGACAGGCATCCCAAGAGACCCAGTACTTC.

This chain connects TRBV10-3 to TRBJ2-7, with TRBD1 identical over 8 bases. Per germline, CDR1 ENHRY and CDR2 SYGVKD. This CDR3 is 13 amino acids long. The V gene end was trimmed by 5 bases and the J gene end by 4 bases; junction bases not matched to a gene: 4. CDR3 coding DNA: TGTGCCATCAGTTCAGGGGGCGGGTACGAGCAGTACTTC. Amino acids: CAISSGGGYEQYF.

This clonotype was recorded at least ten times. This chain links TRBV11-3 with TRBJ2-2; D is undetermined. Germline V gene lookup returns CDR1 SGHNT and CDR2 YENEEA. This CDR3 is built from 14 residues. With 2 bases removed from V and 5 bases from J, the gap between germline ends came to 9 bases. The CDR3 region has the DNA TGTGCCAGCAGCTTATCAAGGGTTACCGGGGAGCTGTTTTTT. The encoded protein is CASSLSRVTGELFF.

The table lists this clonotype with a few counts. The CDR3 here is CASTRGSNEKLFF. Written as DNA, the CDR3 is TGTGCCAGCACTAGGGGGAGTAATGAAAAACTGTTTTTT. V is TRBV12-3 or TRBV12-4 and J is TRBJ1-4; a possible D gene is TRBD1 (6 bases). Trimming cost V 7 bases and J 4 bases, with 10 bases left between them. This CDR3 is built from 13 residues.

This clonotype was counted only a few times. The chain links TRBV19 to TRBJ1-2; 9 nucleotides line up with TRBD1. The CDR3 covers 15 residues. The V gene's germline CDR1 is LNHDA and CDR2 SQIVND (reference sequence). V trimming: 5 bases; J trimming: 4 bases; junction bases outside the gene matches: 8. This chain's CDR3 is CASSFGQGSVYGYTF. CDR3 in DNA: TGTGCCAGTAGTTTCGGACAGGGGAGCGTCTATGGCTACACCTTC.

This clonotype was counted only a few times. The chain joins TRBV7-2 to TRBJ2-1, with 7 bases lining up with TRBD1. The germline gives CDR1 SGHTA, CDR2 FQGNSA. The CDR3 totals 13 residues. V was pared by 8 bases and J by 7 bases, with 8 bases of the junction left unmatched. The CDR3 loop reads CASLRYRGNEQFF. The CDR3 DNA sequence: TGTGCCAGCCTCCGCTACAGGGGAAATGAGCAGTTCTTC.

In the case of this clonotype: A much larger clone differs from this one at a single base, so this may be a read error. The conserved final phenylalanine or tryptophan is absent from the CDR3, which likely points to a read error. The chain links TRBV11-2 to TRBJ1-4; 8 nucleotides agree with TRBD1. Germline V gives CDR1 SGHAT, CDR2 FQNNGV. CDR3 length equals 14 residues. V lost 4 bases to trimming and J lost 8 bases; unmatched junction nucleotides: 6. In nucleotides, the CDR3 is TGTGCCAGCAGCTCTGGACAGGGTCGGGAAAAACTGTTTCTT. Translating gives CASSSGQGREKLFL.

The sample holds many counts of this clonotype. This rearrangement joins TRBV20-1 to TRBJ2-3; no firm D call. CDR1 DFQATT and CDR2 SNEGSKA come from the germline V gene (reference sequence). V lost 5 bases and J lost 5, with 11 bases in between. This CDR3 is built from 12 residues. The CDR3 DNA reads TGCAGTGCTGGCACCGTGAAAGATACGCAGTATTTT. Protein sequence: CSAGTVKDTQYF.

At least ten counts were recorded for this clonotype. This CDR3 is CASRRGGGLQETQYF. DNA of the CDR3: TGTGCCAGCAGGAGGGGAGGGGGACTCCAAGAGACCCAGTACTTC. The V call is TRBV2, the J call TRBJ2-5, with D tentatively TRBD2 (7 bases). The CDR3 contains 15 residues. Deletions cut 6 bases from V and 1 base from J, with 15 bases between. The germline CDR1 and CDR2 sequences are SNHLY and FYNNEI.

The chain carries TRBV7-2 and TRBJ1-1; a possible D gene is TRBD1 (5 bases). V dropped 0 bases and J dropped 6 bases, with 11 bases sitting between them. Germline V gives CDR1 SGHTA, CDR2 FQGNSA. This CDR3 has 14 amino acids. CDR3 protein: CASSLAVGHPEAFF. The CDR3 nucleotides are TGTGCCAGCAGCTTAGCGGTCGGACACCCTGAAGCTTTCTTT.

In its sample, this clonotype was seen a few times. For the CDR3, the DNA is TGTGCCAGCAGCCAGCGGACACAGGGGGACTCGAACACCGGGGAGCTGTTTTTT. Its protein is CASSQRTQGDSNTGELFF. The rearrangement joins TRBV3-1 to TRBJ2-2; TRBD1 aligns across 8 bases. CDR1 LGHDT and CDR2 YNNKEL come from the germline V gene (reference sequence). The length of the CDR3 is 18 residues. The trim removed 3 bases at V and 0 bases at J, leaving 9 bases unmatched.

This clonotype was seen repeatedly, ten times or more. The V call is TRBV27, the J call TRBJ2-3; D is ambiguous. The germline CDR1 and CDR2 sequences are MNHEY and SMNVEV (reference sequence). The CDR3 sequence is 13 residues long. Trimming stripped 3 bases from V and 7 bases from J, with 11 bases between. For the CDR3, the DNA is TGTGCCAGCAGTTTCAAGGAGTCGTATACGCAGTATTTT. This gives the protein CASSFKESYTQYF.

The rearrangement links TRBV24-1 to TRBJ2-1; 7 bases align to TRBD2. Germline CDR1 KGHDR, CDR2 SFDVKD. This CDR3 contains 18 residues. After removal of 6 bases from V and 0 bases from J, the junction contained 13 bases not matched to a gene. The DNA for the CDR3 is TGTGCCACCAGTCCCCGGGGTAGCGGGCCGAGCTCCTACAATGAGCAGTTCTTC. This encodes CATSPRGSGPSSYNEQFF.

This clonotype was observed at least ten times. V and J are TRBV5-1 and TRBJ2-1; either TRBD1 or TRBD2 may supply D (5 bases each). With 1 base removed from V and 9 bases from J, the gap between germline ends came to 11 bases. The CDR3 is 13 amino acids. Germline V gene data show CDR1 as SGHRS and CDR2 as YFSETQ. The CDR3 spells CASSLILGAEQFF. The DNA of the CDR3 is TGCGCCAGCAGCTTGATTCTCGGGGCTGAGCAGTTCTTC.

The table lists this clonotype with a few counts. The chain couples TRBV12-3 or TRBV12-4 to TRBJ2-3; D is uncertain. V was cut by 2 bases and J by 0 bases, with 6 bases left in between. The CDR3 is made up of 14 amino acids. For the CDR3, the DNA is TGTGCCAGCAGTTTACCGAGAAGCACAGATACGCAGTATTTT. Its translation is CASSLPRSTDTQYF.

This chain links TRBV7-9 with TRBJ2-7; D remains unclear. V shed 2 bases and J shed 7 bases, with 6 bases lying between them. Germline-derived CDR1 and CDR2 are SEHNR and FQNEAQ (reference sequence). This CDR3 spans 11 amino acids. CDR3 coding DNA: TGTGCCAGCAGCTTAAACGTGGAGCAGTACTTC. It is translated as CASSLNVEQYF.

This clonotype occurred a few times. This rearrangement joins TRBV19 to TRBJ1-1, with 7 bases lining up with TRBD1. Trimming cost V 6 bases and J 0 bases; bases outside gene matches: 22. This CDR3 is built from 20 residues. The germline V gene has CDR1 LNHDA and CDR2 SQIVND (reference sequence). CDR3 in DNA: TGTGCCAGTAGCCGACAGGGAAGGGACTTTGTGACGTATATGAACACTGAAGCTTTCTTT. As protein: CASSRQGRDFVTYMNTEAFF.

In this sample, this clonotype turned up many times. The chain carries TRBV7-2 and TRBJ2-3; tentatively, D is TRBD2 (6 bases). V lost 4 bases, J lost 8 bases, and 10 bases lay in between. The CDR3 length is 12 residues. The germline V gene has CDR1 SGHTA and CDR2 FQGNSA. Here the CDR3 reads CASSSDGGTQYF. The CDR3 coding sequence is TGTGCCAGCAGCTCGGACGGGGGTACGCAGTATTTT.

Only a few counts were recorded for this clonotype. The rearrangement joins TRBV29-1 to TRBJ2-7; D remains unclear. This CDR3 contains 13 residues. Germline V gene sequence: CDR1 SQVTM, CDR2 ANQGSEA. Trimming cost V 4 bases and J 0 bases, with 10 bases left between them. CDR3 loop: CSVGSTSSYEQYF. DNA of the CDR3: TGCAGCGTTGGCAGTACGAGCTCCTACGAGCAGTACTTC.

This clonotype was seen repeatedly, ten times or more. The rearrangement uses TRBV12-3 or TRBV12-4 and TRBJ2-7; 7 bases match TRBD2. V shed 5 bases, J shed 7 bases, and the junction held 14 bases outside the gene matches. The CDR3 is 15 residues long. The CDR3 bases are TGTGCCAGCAGTCTGGCGGGAGAGCCCCGGGGGGAGCAGTACTTC. Amino acid sequence: CASSLAGEPRGEQYF.

This clonotype was counted only a few times. The chain uses TRBV3-1 and TRBJ2-1, with D tentatively TRBD1 or TRBD2 (5 bases each). The germline V gene encodes CDR1 LGHDT and CDR2 YNNKEL (reference sequence). This CDR3 contains 14 residues. V lost 0 bases, J lost 10 bases, and 13 bases lay in between. The CDR3 DNA sequence: TGTGCCAGCAGCCAAGATGAGGGGCCTGAGGAGCAGTTCTTC. It translates to CASSQDEGPEEQFF.

The chain uses TRBV7-9 and TRBJ2-1; D is unclear. Germline values: CDR1 SEHNR, CDR2 FQNEAQ (reference sequence). The CDR3 runs to 15 residues. V lost 3 bases to trimming and J lost 4 bases, with 13 bases between them. The CDR3 region is CASSFRTRTYNEQFF. The CDR3 DNA is TGTGCCAGCAGCTTCCGCACCCGAACTTACAATGAGCAGTTCTTC. Looking up the rest from reference TRBV7-9 and TRBJ2-1 gives the full variable domain: DTGVSQNPRHKITKRGQNVTFRCDPISEHNRLYWYRQTLGQGPEFLTYFQNEAQLEKSRLLSDRFSAERPKGSFSTLEIQRTEQGDSAMYLCASSFRTRTYNEQFFGPGTRLTVL.

The chain recombines TRBV20-1 with TRBJ2-7; 8 bases agree with TRBD2. This CDR3 contains 13 residues. Germline CDR1 and CDR2: DFQATT and SNEGSKA (reference sequence). The CDR3 reads CRAQGTRVSEQYF. Here the CDR3 DNA reads TGCAGAGCCCAGGGGACTAGGGTCTCCGAGCAGTACTTC.